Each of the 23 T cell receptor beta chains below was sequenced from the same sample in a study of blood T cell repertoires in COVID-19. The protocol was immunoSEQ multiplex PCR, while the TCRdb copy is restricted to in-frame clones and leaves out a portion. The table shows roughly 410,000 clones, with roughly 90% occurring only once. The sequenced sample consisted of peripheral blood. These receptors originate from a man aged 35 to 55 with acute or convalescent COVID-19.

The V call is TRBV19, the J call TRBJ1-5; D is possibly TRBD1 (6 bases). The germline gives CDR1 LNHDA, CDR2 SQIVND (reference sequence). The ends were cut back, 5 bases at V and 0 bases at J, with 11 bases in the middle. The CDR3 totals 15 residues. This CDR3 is CASSGQTNSNQPQHF. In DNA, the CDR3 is TGTGCCAGTAGTGGACAGACCAATAGCAATCAGCCCCAGCATTTT.

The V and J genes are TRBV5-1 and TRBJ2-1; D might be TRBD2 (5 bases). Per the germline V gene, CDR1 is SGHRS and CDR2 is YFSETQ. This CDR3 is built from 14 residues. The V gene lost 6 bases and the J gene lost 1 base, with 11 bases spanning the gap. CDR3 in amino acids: CASTLSGSYNEQFF. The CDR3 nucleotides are TGCGCCAGCACCTTAAGCGGATCCTACAATGAGCAGTTCTTC.

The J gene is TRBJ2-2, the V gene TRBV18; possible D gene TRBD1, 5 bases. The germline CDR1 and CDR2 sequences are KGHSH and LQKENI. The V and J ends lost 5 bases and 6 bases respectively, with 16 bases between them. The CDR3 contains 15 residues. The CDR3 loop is CASSSETVKAGELFF. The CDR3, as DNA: TGTGCCAGCTCATCCGAGACAGTAAAGGCCGGGGAGCTGTTTTTT.

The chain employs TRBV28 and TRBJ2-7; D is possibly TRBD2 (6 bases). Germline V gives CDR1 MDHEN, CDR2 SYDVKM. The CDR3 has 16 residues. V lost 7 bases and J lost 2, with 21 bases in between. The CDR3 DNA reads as TGTGCCAGCACCACTGTCGACCGGGAGTGGGCCTACGAGCAGTACTTC. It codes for CASTTVDREWAYEQYF.

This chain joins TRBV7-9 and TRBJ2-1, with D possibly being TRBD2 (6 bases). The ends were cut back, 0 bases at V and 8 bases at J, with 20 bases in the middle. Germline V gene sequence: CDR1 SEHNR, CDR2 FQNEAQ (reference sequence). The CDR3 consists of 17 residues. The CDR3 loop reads CASSLAPGSGGGHEQFF. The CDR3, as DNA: TGTGCCAGCAGCTTAGCGCCTGGTTCTGGGGGAGGCCATGAGCAGTTCTTC.

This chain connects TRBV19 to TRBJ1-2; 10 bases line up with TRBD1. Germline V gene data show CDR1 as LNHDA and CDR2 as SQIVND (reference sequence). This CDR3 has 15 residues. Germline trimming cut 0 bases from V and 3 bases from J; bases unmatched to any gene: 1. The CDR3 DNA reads TGTGCCAGTAGTATAGATGGACAGGGGGACTATGGCTACACCTTC. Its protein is CASSIDGQGDYGYTF.

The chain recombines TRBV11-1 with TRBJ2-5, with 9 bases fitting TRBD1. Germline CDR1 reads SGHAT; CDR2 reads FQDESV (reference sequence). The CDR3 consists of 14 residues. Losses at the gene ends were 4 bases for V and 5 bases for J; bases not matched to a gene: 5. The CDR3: CASSSGQGMETQYF. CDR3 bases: TGTGCCAGCAGCTCAGGACAGGGGATGGAGACCCAGTACTTC.

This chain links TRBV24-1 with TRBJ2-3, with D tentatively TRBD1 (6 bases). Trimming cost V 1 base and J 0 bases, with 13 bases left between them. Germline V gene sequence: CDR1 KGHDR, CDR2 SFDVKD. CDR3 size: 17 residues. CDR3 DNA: TGTGCCACCAGTGATTTTTGGGACACCTTTAGCACAGATACGCAGTATTTT. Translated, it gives CATSDFWDTFSTDTQYF.

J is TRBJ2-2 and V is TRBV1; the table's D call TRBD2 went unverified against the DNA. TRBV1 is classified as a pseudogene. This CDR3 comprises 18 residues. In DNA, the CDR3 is TGCACCAGCAGCCTAACCCCCAGCGGGGCCCGAAACACCGGGGAGCTGTTTTTT. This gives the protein CTSSLTPSGARNTGELFF.

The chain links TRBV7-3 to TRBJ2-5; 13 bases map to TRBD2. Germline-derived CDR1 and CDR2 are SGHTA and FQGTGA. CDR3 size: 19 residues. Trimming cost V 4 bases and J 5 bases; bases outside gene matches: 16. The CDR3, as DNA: TGTGCCAGCAGCTCTCCTGGGACTAGCGGGACCCCCGGGAGTGAGACCCAGTACTTC. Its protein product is CASSSPGTSGTPGSETQYF.

As DNA, the CDR3 is TGTGCCAGCAGCTTGGCCGGGTCTCTGCCAGGGGGCGTTGGCTACACCTTC. As protein: CASSLAGSLPGGVGYTF. The gene calls are TRBV5-6 and TRBJ1-2; 8 bases fit TRBD1. The CDR3 sequence is 17 residues long. Per germline, CDR1 SGHDT and CDR2 YYEEEE. The V segment lost 0 bases and the J segment 7 bases; nucleotides outside the gene matches: 14.

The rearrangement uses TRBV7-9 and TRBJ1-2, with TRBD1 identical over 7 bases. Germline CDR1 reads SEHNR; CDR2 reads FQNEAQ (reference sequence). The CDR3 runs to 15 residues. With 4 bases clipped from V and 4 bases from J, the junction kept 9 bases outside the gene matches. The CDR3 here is CASSSYDRDTYGYTF. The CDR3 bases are TGTGCCAGCAGCTCATATGACAGGGACACCTATGGCTACACCTTC. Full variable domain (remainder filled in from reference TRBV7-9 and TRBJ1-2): DTGVSQNPRHKITKRGQNVTFRCDPISEHNRLYWYRQTLGQGPEFLTYFQNEAQLEKSRLLSDRFSAERPKGSFSTLEIQRTEQGDSAMYLCASSSYDRDTYGYTFGSGTRLTVV.

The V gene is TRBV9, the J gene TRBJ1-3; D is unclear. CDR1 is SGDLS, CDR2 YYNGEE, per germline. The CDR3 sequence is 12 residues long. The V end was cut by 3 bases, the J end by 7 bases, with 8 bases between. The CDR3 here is CASSGRSNTIYF. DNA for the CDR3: TGTGCCAGCAGCGGTAGAAGTAACACCATATATTTT.

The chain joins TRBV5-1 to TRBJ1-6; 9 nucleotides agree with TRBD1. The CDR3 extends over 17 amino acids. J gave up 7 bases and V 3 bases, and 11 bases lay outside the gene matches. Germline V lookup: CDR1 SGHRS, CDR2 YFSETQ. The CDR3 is CASSSTPDRGKNSPLHF. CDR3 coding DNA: TGCGCCAGCAGCTCGACGCCGGACAGGGGAAAGAATTCACCCCTCCACTTT.

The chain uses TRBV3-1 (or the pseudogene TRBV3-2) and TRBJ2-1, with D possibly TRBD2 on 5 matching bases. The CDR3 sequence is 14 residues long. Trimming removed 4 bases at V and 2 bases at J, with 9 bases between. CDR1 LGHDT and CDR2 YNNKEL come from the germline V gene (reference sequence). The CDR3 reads CASSRSGTYNEQFF. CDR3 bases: TGTGCCAGCAGCCGGAGCGGAACCTACAATGAGCAGTTCTTC.

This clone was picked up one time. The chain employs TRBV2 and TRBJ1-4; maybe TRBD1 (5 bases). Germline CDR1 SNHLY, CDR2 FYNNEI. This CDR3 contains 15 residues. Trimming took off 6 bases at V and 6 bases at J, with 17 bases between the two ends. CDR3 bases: TGTGCCAGCAGGACACCCTTGGGGGAGGATGAAAAACTGTTTTTT. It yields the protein CASRTPLGEDEKLFF.

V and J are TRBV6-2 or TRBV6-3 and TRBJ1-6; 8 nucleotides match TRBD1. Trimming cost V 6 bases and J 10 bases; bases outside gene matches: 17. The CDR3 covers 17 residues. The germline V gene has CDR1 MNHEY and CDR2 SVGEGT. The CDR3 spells CASSPRGQGRLRSPLHF. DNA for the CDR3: TGTGCCAGCAGCCCAAGAGGACAGGGACGTCTCAGATCACCCCTCCACTTT.

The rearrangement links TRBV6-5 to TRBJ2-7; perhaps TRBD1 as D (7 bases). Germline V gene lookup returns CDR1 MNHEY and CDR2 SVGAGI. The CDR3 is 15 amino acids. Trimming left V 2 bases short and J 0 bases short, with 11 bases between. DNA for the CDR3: TGTGCCAGCAGTTACCAGGGGGGATACTCCTACGAGCAGTACTTC. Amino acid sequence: CASSYQGGYSYEQYF.

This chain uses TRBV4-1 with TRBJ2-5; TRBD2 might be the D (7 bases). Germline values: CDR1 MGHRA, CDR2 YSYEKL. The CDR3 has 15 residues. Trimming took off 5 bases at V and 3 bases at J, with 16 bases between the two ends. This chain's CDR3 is CASSNTGGREETQYF. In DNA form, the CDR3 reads TGCGCCAGCAGCAACACCGGGGGGCGCGAAGAGACCCAGTACTTC.

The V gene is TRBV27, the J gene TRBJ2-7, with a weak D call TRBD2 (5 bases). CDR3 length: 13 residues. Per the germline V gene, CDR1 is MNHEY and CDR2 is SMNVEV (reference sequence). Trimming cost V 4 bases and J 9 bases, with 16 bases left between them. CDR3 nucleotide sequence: TGTGCCAGCAGTTCTAGGACTGGAGGAGCGCAGTACTTC. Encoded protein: CASSSRTGGAQYF.

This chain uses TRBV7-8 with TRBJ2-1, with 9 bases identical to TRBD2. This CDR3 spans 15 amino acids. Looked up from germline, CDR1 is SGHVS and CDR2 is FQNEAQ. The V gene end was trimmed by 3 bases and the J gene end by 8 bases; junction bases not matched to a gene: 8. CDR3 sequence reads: CASSFASGGMDEQFF. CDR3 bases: TGTGCCAGCAGCTTTGCCAGCGGGGGGATGGATGAGCAGTTCTTC.

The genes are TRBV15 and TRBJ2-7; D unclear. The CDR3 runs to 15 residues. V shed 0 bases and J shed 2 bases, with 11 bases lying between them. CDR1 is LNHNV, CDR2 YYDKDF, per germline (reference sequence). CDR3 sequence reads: CATSRERDSPYEQYF. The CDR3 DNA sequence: TGTGCCACCAGCAGAGAACGTGACTCTCCCTACGAGCAGTACTTC. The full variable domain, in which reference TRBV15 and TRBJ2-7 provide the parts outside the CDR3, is DAMVIQNPRYQVTQFGKPVTLSCSQTLNHNVMYWYQQKSSQAPKLLFHYYDKDFNNEADTPDNFQSRRPNTSFCFLDIRSPGLGDTAMYLCATSRERDSPYEQYFGPGTRLTVT.

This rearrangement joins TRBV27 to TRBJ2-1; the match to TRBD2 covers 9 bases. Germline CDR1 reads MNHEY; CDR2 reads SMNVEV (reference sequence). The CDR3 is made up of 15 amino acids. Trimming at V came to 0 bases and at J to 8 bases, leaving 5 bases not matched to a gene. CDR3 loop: CASSLSIGTSHEQFF. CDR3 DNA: TGTGCCAGCAGTTTATCGATTGGGACTAGCCATGAGCAGTTCTTC.